The T cell receptor beta chain under discussion was sequenced for a study of beta chain features in type 1 diabetes. The study's findings and limits: People with Type 1 diabetes carried modestly yet significantly shorter TCRB CDR3s in all four CD4+ subsets.

Staining for CD45RO/CCR7/CD25/CD127/CD95/CD27 allowed sorting of CD4+ naive, central memory, regulatory and stem cell-like memory cells. This clone was seen only a few times. As yet, its antigen is unknown. The CDR3 loop spans 16 amino acids. The V gene lost 0 bases and the J gene lost 1 base, with 14 bases spanning the gap. CDR1 and CDR2 from the germline V gene are SGHNT and YYREEE (reference sequence). Every isolated RNA sample was fully reverse transcribed, so sequencing captured expressed TCRB transcripts. Produced via immunoSEQ multiplex PCR; TCRdb's table is partial and in-frame only. The sample carries 240,000 or so clones, about 15% recorded once.

The sequence derives from a man aged 25-45 years with type 1 diabetes. Sequenced input: naive CD4+ T cells from blood. This sequence joins TRBV5-4 and TRBJ2-7; D possibly corresponds to TRBD2 (7 bases). The CDR3 DNA follows: TGTGCCAGCAGCTTGGAGGTGCGGGGGCCGTCCTACGAGCAGTACTTC. Its translation: CASSLEVRGPSYEQYF.